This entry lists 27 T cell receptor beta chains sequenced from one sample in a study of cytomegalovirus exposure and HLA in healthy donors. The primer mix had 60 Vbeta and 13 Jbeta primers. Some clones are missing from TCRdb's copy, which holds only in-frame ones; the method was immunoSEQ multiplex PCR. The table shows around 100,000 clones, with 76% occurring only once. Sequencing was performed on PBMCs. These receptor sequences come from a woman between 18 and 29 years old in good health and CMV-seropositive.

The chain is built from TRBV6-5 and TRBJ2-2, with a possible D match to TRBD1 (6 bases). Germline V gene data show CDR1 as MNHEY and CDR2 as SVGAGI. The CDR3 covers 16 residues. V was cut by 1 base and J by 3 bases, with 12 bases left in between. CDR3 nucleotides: TGTGCCAGCAGTTACTTTAGACAGGCGCACACCGGGGAGCTGTTTTTT. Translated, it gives CASSYFRQAHTGELFF.

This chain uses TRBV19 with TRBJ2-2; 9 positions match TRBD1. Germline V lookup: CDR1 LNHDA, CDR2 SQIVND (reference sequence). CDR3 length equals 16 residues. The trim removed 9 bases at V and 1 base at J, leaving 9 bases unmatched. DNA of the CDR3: TGTGCCAGCCGATCCGGGACAGGGTTGAACACCGGGGAGCTGTTTTTT. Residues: CASRSGTGLNTGELFF.

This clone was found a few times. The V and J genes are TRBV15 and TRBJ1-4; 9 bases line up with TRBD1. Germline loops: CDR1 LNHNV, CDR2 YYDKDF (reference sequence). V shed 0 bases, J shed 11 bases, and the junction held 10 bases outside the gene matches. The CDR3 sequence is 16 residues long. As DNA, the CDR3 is TGTGCCACCAGCAGAGACGCCGGGACAGGGTTCCCTAAACTGTTTTTT. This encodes CATSRDAGTGFPKLFF.

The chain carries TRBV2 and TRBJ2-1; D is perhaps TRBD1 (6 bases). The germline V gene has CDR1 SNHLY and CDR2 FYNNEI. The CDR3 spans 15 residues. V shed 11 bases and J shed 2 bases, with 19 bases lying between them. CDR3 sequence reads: CAEGVGGETYNEQFF. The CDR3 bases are TGTGCCGAAGGAGTTGGGGGCGAAACCTACAATGAGCAGTTCTTC.

The CDR3 spells CASSRQGGSTNEKLFF. CDR3 in DNA: TGTGCCAGCAGCCGCCAAGGGGGCAGCACTAATGAAAAACTGTTTTTT. This sequence joins TRBV5-6 and TRBJ1-4; 7 bases map to TRBD1. The trim removed 4 bases at V and 2 bases at J, leaving 8 bases unmatched. Germline V gene data show CDR1 as SGHDT and CDR2 as YYEEEE. The CDR3 loop spans 16 amino acids.

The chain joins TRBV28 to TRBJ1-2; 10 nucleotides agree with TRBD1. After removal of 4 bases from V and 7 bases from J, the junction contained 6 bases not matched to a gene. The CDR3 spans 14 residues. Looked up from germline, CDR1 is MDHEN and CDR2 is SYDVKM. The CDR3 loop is CASSSGQGGSGYTF. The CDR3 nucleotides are TGTGCCAGCAGTTCCGGACAGGGGGGTTCTGGCTACACCTTC.

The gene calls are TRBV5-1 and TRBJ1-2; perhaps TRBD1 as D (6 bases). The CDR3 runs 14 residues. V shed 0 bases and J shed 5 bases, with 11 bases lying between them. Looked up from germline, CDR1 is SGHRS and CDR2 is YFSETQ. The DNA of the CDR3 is TGCGCCAGCAGCTTGGATGTAGGGGGATATGGCTACACCTTC. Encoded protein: CASSLDVGGYGYTF.

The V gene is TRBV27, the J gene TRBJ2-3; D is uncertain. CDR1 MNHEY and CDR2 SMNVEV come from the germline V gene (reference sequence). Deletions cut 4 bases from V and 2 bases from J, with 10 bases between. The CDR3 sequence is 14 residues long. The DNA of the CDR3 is TGTGCCAGCAGTTGGGTAGACTCCACAGATACGCAGTATTTT. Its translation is CASSWVDSTDTQYF.

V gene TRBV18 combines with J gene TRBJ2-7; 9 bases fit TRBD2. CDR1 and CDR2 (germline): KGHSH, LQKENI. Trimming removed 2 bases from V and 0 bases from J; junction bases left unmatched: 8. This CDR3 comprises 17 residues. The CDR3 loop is CASSPLSLAGSSYEQYF. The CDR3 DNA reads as TGTGCCAGCTCACCATTAAGTCTAGCGGGGAGCTCCTACGAGCAGTACTTC.

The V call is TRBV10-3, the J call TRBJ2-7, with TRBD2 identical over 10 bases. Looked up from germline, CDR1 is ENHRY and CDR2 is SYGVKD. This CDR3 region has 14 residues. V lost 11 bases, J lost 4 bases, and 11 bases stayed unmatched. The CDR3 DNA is TGTGCCGCATCTAGCGGGGGCTTTCCGTACGAGCAGTACTTC. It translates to CAASSGGFPYEQYF.

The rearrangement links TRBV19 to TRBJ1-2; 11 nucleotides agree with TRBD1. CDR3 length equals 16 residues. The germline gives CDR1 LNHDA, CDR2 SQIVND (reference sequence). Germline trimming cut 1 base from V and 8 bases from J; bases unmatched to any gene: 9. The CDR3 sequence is CASSIVWTGGAGGYTF. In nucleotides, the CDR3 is TGTGCCAGTAGTATAGTTTGGACAGGGGGCGCGGGGGGCTACACCTTC.

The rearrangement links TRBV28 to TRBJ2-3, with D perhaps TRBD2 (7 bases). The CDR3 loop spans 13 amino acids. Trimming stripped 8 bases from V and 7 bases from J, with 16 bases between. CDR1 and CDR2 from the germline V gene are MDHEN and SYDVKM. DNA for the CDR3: TGTGCCAGCCAAGAGGGGGGAGGGTATACGCAGTATTTT. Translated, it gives CASQEGGGYTQYF.

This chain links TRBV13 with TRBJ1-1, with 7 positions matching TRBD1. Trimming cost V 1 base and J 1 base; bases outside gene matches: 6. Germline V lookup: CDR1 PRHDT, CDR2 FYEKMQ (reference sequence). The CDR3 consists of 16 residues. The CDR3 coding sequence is TGTGCCAGCAGCTTAGCGTGGGGGACAGAGAACACTGAAGCTTTCTTT. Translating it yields CASSLAWGTENTEAFF.

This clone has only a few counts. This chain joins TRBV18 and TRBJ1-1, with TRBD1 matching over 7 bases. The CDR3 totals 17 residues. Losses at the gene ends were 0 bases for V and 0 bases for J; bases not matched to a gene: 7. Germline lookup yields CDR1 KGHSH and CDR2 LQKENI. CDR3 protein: CASSPPGQSLLNTEAFF. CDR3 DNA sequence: TGTGCCAGCTCACCACCGGGACAGAGTTTACTGAACACTGAAGCTTTCTTT.

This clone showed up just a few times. In DNA form, the CDR3 reads TGTGCCAGCAGCACACTAGCGGGGGCGACCCAGTACTTC. It specifies CASSTLAGATQYF. This sequence joins TRBV9 and TRBJ2-5; 11 nucleotides align to TRBD2. The CDR3 is 13 amino acids. CDR1 and CDR2 from the germline V gene are SGDLS and YYNGEE. The V gene end was trimmed by 4 bases and the J gene end by 7 bases; junction bases not matched to a gene: 3. The full variable domain, its missing parts supplied by reference TRBV9 and TRBJ2-5, is DSGVTQTPKHLITATGQRVTLRCSPRSGDLSVYWYQQSLDQGLQFLIQYYNGEERAKGNILERFSAQQFPDLHSELNLSSLELGDSALYFCASSTLAGATQYFGPGTRLLVL.

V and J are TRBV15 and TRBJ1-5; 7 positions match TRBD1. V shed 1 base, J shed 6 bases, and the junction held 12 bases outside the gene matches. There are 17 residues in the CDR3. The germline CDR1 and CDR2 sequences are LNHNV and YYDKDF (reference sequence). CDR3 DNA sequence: TGTGCCACCAGCAGAGGCCAGGGGGATCCCCAAAGTCAGCCCCAGCATTTT. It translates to CATSRGQGDPQSQPQHF.

DNA for the CDR3: TGTGCCAGCAGCTTATATCCCGACAGGGTAGGCGATGAGCAGTTCTTC. Protein product: CASSLYPDRVGDEQFF. The chain employs TRBV7-3 and TRBJ2-1; 7 positions agree with TRBD1. The CDR3 loop spans 16 amino acids. V lost 2 bases to trimming and J lost 8 bases; unmatched junction nucleotides: 12. The V gene's germline CDR1 is SGHTA and CDR2 FQGTGA.

The CDR3 protein is CASSPGQVDGYTF. CDR3 sequence (DNA): TGCGCCAGCAGCCCCGGACAGGTGGATGGCTACACCTTC. The chain employs TRBV5-1 and TRBJ1-2; TRBD1 aligns across 7 bases. The junction had 6 bases not matched to a gene; V was cut back by 4 bases and J by 6 bases. This CDR3 has 13 residues. Looked up from germline, CDR1 is SGHRS and CDR2 is YFSETQ.

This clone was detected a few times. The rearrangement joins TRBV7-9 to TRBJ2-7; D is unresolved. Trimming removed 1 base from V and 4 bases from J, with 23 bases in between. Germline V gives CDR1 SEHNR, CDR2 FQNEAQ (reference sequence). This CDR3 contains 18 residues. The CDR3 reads CASSLGAALLDPRYEQYF. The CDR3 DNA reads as TGTGCCAGCAGCTTAGGCGCGGCACTCCTCGACCCGCGGTACGAGCAGTACTTC.

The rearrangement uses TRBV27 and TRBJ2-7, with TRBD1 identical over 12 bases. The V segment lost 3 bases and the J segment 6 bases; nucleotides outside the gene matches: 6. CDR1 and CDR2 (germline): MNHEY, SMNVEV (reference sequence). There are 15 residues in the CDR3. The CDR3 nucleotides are TGTGCCAGCAGTTTTGGGGACAGGGGGCACGGCGAGCAGTACTTC. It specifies CASSFGDRGHGEQYF.

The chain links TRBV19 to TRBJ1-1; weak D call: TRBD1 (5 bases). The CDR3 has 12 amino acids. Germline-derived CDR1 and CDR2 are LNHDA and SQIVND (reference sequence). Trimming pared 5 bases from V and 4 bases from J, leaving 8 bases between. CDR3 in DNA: TGTGCCAGTAGTCACGGGGGCACTGAAGCTTTCTTT. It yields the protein CASSHGGTEAFF.

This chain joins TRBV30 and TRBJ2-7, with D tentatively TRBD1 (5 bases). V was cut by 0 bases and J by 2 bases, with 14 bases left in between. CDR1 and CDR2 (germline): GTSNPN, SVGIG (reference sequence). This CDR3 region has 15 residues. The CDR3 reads CAWSVLLDTAYEQYF. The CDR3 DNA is TGTGCCTGGAGTGTACTTTTGGACACTGCCTACGAGCAGTACTTC.

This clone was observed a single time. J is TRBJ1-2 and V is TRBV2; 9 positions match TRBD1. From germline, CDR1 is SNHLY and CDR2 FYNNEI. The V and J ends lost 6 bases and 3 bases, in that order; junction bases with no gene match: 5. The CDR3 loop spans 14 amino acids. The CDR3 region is CASSRDRVDYGYTF. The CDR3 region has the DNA TGTGCCAGCAGCCGGGACAGGGTCGACTATGGCTACACCTTC.

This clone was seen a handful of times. Here the CDR3 DNA reads TGTGCCAGCAACAGGGACACCGGGGAGCTGTTTTTT. The encoded protein is CASNRDTGELFF. The chain links TRBV2 to TRBJ2-2; D might be TRBD1 (6 bases). V gave up 7 bases and J gave up 3 bases, with 6 bases separating them. From germline, CDR1 is SNHLY and CDR2 FYNNEI. The CDR3 totals 12 residues. Based on the CDR3 plus reference TRBV2 and TRBJ2-2, the full variable domain is EPEVTQTPSHQVTQMGQEVILRCVPISNHLYFYWYRQILGQKVEFLVSFYNNEISEKSEIFDDQFSVERPDGSNFTLKIRSTKLEDSAMYFCASNRDTGELFFGEGSRLTVL.

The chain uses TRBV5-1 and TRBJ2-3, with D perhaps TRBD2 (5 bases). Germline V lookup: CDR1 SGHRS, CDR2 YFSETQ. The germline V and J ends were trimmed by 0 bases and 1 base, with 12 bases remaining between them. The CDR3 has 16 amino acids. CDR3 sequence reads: CASSLDASRGTDTQYF. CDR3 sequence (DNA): TGCGCCAGCAGCTTGGATGCTAGCCGGGGCACAGATACGCAGTATTTT.

The CDR3 sequence is CASSVVGRVAPTEQYF. CDR3 DNA: TGTGCCAGCAGCGTAGTAGGCAGGGTAGCACCTACGGAGCAGTACTTC. The gene calls are TRBV9 and TRBJ2-7; a possible D gene is TRBD1 (5 bases). Per the germline V gene, CDR1 is SGDLS and CDR2 is YYNGEE. The CDR3 consists of 16 residues. With 0 bases removed from V and 7 bases from J, the gap between germline ends came to 20 bases.

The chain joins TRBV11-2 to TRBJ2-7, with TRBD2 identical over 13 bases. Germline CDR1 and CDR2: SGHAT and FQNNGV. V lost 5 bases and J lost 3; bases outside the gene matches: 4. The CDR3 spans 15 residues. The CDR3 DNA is TGTGCCAGCAGCACCGGACTAGCGGGAGTCTACGAGCAGTACTTC. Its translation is CASSTGLAGVYEQYF.